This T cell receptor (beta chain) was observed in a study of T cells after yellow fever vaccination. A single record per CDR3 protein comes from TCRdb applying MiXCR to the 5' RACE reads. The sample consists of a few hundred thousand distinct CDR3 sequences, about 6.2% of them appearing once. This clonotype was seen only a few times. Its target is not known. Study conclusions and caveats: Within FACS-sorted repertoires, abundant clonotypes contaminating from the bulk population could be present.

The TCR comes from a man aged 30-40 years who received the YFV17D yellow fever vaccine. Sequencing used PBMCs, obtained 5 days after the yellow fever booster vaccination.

For the CDR3, the DNA is TGTGCCAGCTCACCACTTATGGGCTTGGGGGTACGTGGGGAGCAGTTCTTC. It encodes CASSPLMGLGVRGEQFF. The chain links TRBV18 to TRBJ2-1, with D perhaps TRBD1 or TRBD2 (5 bases each). With 1 base removed from V and 10 bases from J, the gap between germline ends came to 23 bases. Per the germline V gene, CDR1 is KGHSH and CDR2 is LQKENI. This CDR3 comprises 17 residues.